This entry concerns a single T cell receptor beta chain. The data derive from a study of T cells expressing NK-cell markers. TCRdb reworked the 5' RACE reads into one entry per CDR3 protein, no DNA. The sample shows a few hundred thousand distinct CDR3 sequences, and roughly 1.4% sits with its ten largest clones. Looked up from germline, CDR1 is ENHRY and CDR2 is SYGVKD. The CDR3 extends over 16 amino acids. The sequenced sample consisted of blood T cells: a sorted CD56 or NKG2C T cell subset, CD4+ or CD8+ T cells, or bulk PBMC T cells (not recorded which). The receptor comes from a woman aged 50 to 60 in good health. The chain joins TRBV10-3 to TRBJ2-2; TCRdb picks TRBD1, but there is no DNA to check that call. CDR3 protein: CAIPSRDGFETGELFF.